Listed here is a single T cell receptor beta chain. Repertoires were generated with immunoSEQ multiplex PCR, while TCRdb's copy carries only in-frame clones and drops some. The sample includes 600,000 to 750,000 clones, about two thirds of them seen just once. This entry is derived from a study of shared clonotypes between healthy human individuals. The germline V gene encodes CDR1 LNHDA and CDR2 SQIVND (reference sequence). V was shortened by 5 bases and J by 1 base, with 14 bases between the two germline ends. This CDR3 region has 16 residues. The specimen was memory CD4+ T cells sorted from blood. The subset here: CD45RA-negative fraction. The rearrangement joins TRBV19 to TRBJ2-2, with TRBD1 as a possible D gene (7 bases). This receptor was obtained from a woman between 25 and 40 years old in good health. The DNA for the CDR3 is TGTGCCAGTAGTTCCCAGGGGGGATGGAACACCGGGGAGCTGTTTTTT. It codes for CASSSQGGWNTGELFF. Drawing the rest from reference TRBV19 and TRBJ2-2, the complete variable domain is DGGITQSPKYLFRKEGQNVTLSCEQNLNHDAMYWYRQDPGQGLRLIYYSQIVNDFQKGDIAEGYSVSREKKESFPLTVTSAQKNPTAFYLCASSSQGGWNTGELFFGEGSRLTVL.